A single sample gave rise to the 8 T cell receptor beta chains below, sequenced in a study of blood T cell repertoires in COVID-19. The table came from immunoSEQ multiplex PCR; TCRdb's copy has only in-frame clones and leaves some out. This sample has roughly 160,000 clones, with 85% to 90% found just once. The sample was peripheral blood. The receptors were gathered from an elderly woman with COVID-19, enrolled during active disease.

J is TRBJ2-1 and V is TRBV18; no clear D gene. V was cut by 3 bases and J by 7 bases, with 7 bases left in between. CDR3 length: 12 amino acids. Germline CDR1 and CDR2: KGHSH and LQKENI. The CDR3 DNA sequence: TGTGCCAGCTCACCGGTAGTTAATGAGCAGTTCTTC. Protein: CASSPVVNEQFF.

This clone was detected a few times. The V and J genes are TRBV7-8 and TRBJ1-1, with unresolved D. Looked up from germline, CDR1 is SGHVS and CDR2 is FQNEAQ. Trimming removed 8 bases from V and 1 base from J, with 8 bases in between. The CDR3 covers 12 residues. CDR3 residues: CASERQNTEAFF. The DNA of the CDR3 is TGTGCCAGCGAAAGACAGAACACTGAAGCTTTCTTT. Looking up the rest from reference TRBV7-8 and TRBJ1-1 gives the full variable domain: GAGVSQSPRYKVAKRGQDVALRCDPISGHVSLFWYQQALGQGPEFLTYFQNEAQLDKSGLPSDRFFAERPEGSVSTLKIQRTQQEDSAVYLCASERQNTEAFFGQGTRLTVV.

The CDR3 sequence: CASSRTGGPTEAFF. For the CDR3, the DNA is TGCGCCAGCAGCAGGACAGGGGGTCCCACTGAAGCTTTCTTT. V usage is TRBV5-1 and J usage is TRBJ1-1; 10 nucleotides agree with TRBD1. The CDR3 totals 14 residues. V shed 4 bases, J shed 4 bases, and the junction held 4 bases outside the gene matches. Germline loops: CDR1 SGHRS, CDR2 YFSETQ.

The V and J genes are TRBV9 and TRBJ2-7; 8 positions match TRBD1. With V trimmed by 10 bases and J by 1 base, 10 bases remained unmatched. The germline V gene has CDR1 SGDLS and CDR2 YYNGEE. CDR3 length: 14 residues. The CDR3, as DNA: TGTGCCGACAGGGGCCGATATCTTTCCTACGAGCAGTACTTC. Translating gives CADRGRYLSYEQYF.

The chain is built from TRBV6-2 or TRBV6-3 and TRBJ2-2, with D unresolved. Trimming pared 2 bases from V and 5 bases from J, leaving 6 bases between. Germline values: CDR1 MNHEY, CDR2 SVGEGT. The CDR3 has 13 residues. This CDR3 is CASSYTRTGELFF. The CDR3 nucleotides read TGTGCCAGCAGTTACACCAGAACCGGGGAGCTGTTTTTT.

The chain links TRBV10-3 to TRBJ2-3, with a tentative D call TRBD2 (6 bases). The CDR3 loop spans 15 amino acids. The germline CDR1 and CDR2 sequences are ENHRY and SYGVKD. Trimming took off 3 bases at V and 2 bases at J, with 12 bases between the two ends. CDR3 nucleotide sequence: TGTGCCATCAGTGATAGTGGGAGGCACACAGATACGCAGTATTTT. Its translation is CAISDSGRHTDTQYF.

The chain links TRBV10-3 to TRBJ2-7, with 7 bases that match TRBD2. Trimming removed 2 bases from V and 6 bases from J; junction bases left unmatched: 10. The CDR3 is made up of 15 amino acids. Germline CDR1 reads ENHRY; CDR2 reads SYGVKD. CDR3 sequence (DNA): TGTGCCATCAGTGAGGGGGGACTTGGGAGGGGCGAGCAGTACTTC. It specifies CAISEGGLGRGEQYF.

The chain has TRBV7-9 and TRBJ2-7; tentative D call: TRBD2 (6 bases). The CDR3 is made up of 14 amino acids. V lost 4 bases and J lost 5, with 15 bases in between. The germline V gene encodes CDR1 SEHNR and CDR2 FQNEAQ (reference sequence). CDR3 loop: CASSSRRGSDEQYF. CDR3 in DNA: TGTGCCAGCAGCTCCCGACGGGGGAGCGACGAGCAGTACTTC.